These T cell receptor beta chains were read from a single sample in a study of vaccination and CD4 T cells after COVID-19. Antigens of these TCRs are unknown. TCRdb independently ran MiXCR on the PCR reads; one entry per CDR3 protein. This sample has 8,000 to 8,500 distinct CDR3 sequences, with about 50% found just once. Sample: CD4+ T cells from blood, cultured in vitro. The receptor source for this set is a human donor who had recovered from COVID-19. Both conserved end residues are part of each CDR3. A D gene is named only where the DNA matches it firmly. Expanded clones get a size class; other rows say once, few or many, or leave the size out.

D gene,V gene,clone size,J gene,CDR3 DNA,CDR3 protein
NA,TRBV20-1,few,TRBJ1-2,TGCAGTCGTAAGACATCGGACTATGGCTACACCTTC,CSRKTSDYGYTF
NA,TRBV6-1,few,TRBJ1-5,TGTGCCAGCCCATTCTATGGTCCCAAGGGGCTACACAGGTATCGGCATAATCAGCCCCAGCATTTT,CASPFYGPKGLHRYRHNQPQHF
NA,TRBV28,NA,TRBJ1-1,TGTGCCAGCAGTCCCCCAGCTTTCTTT,CASSPPAFF
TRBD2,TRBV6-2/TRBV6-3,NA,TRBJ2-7,TGTGCCAGCAGTTACCCTGGGGCCGCCCTAGCGGATAACGAGCAGTACTTC,CASSYPGAALADNEQYF
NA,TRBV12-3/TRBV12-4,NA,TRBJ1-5,TGTGCCAGCAGTTTTCGCGGGGCGGATCAGCCCCAGCATTTT,CASSFRGADQPQHF
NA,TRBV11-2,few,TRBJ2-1,TGTGCCAGCAGCTTTCCCAACAATGAGCAGTTCTTC,CASSFPNNEQFF
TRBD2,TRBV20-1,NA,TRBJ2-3,TGCAGTGCTACAAAAGGGCTAGCGGGGGGGCAAGATACGCAGTATTTT,CSATKGLAGGQDTQYF
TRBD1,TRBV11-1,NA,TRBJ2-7,TGTGCCAGCAGCTTAGCAGGGGGACAGGGTTCCGAGCAGTACTTC,CASSLAGGQGSEQYF
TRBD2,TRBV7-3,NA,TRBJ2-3,TGTGCCAGCAGCCCCCACCCGGGACTAGCGGGAAGCACAGATACGCAGTATTTT,CASSPHPGLAGSTDTQYF
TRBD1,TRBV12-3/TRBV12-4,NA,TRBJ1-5,TGTGCCAGCAGCCCAGGGGGGACAGGGCGTCAGCCCCAGCATTTT,CASSPGGTGRQPQHF
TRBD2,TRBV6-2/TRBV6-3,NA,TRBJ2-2,TGTGCCAGCAGTTACCCGCTGAGGGGACTAGCGGGAGACACCGGGGAGCTGTTTTTT,CASSYPLRGLAGDTGELFF
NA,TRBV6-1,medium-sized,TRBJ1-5,TGTGCCAGCAGTGGCGATGGGGGTGTTGGTCAGCCCCAGCATTTT,CASSGDGGVGQPQHF
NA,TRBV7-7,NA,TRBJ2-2,TGTGCCGTAGGGGCCCTTAACACCGGGGAGCTGTTTTTT,CAVGALNTGELFF
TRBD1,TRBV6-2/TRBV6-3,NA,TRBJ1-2,TGTGCCAGCAGGGGTTTCGGGACAGGGAACTATGGCTACACCTTC,CASRGFGTGNYGYTF
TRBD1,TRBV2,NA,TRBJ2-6,TGTGCCAGCGGACAGGGTAACGGGACCAACGTCCTGACTTTC,CASGQGNGTNVLTF
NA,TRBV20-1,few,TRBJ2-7,TGCAGTGCTAGGCCTGCCGGTCCTACGGGCTCCTACGAGCAGTACTTC,CSARPAGPTGSYEQYF
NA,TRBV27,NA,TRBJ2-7,TGTGCCAGCAGTTTCTCTAAATCCCCCGCCTACGAGCAGTACTTC,CASSFSKSPAYEQYF
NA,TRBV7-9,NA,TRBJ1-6,TGTGCCAGCAGCTTATCATCGGCACCCCTCCACTTT,CASSLSSAPLHF
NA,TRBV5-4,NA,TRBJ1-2,TGTGCCAGCAGCTTGGCCGTGGGGGAGTGGAGTCGCTACACCTTC,CASSLAVGEWSRYTF
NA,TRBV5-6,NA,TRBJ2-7,TGTGCCAGCAGCTTGGCCACAGCCTACGAGCAGTACTTC,CASSLATAYEQYF
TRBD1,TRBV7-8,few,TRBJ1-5,TGTGCCAGCAGCTTAGCGATCGGTGACAGGGGTGGAAATCAGCCCCAGCATTTT,CASSLAIGDRGGNQPQHF
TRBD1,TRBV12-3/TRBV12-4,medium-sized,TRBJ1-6,TGTGCCAGCAGCCGGACAGGGGCGACAAGCTCCTATAATTCACCCCTCCACTTT,CASSRTGATSSYNSPLHF
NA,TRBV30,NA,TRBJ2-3,TGTGCCTGGATGCCGGGCACAGATACGCAGTATTTT,CAWMPGTDTQYF
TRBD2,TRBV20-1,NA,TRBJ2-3,TGCAGTGCTAGAGTATTGGTAGCGGGGCCGCCAGATACGCAGTATTTT,CSARVLVAGPPDTQYF
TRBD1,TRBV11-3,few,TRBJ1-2,TGTGCCAGCAGCTTAGGGGACAGGGGTTTGGCCAACTATGGCTACACCTTC,CASSLGDRGLANYGYTF
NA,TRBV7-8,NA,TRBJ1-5,TGTGCCAGCAGCTCCGCGACCGTAGTCGGCAATCAGCCCCAGCATTTT,CASSSATVVGNQPQHF
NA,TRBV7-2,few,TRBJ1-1,TGTGCCAGCAGCTCGGGGGGCAGCACTGAAGCTTTCTTT,CASSSGGSTEAFF
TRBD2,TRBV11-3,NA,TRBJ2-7,TGTGCCAGCAGCCTTGGGGTGGAGCGGGACCTGTACGAGCAGTACTTC,CASSLGVERDLYEQYF
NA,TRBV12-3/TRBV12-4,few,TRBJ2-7,TGTGCCAGCAGTTTAGCCCCAGCGAGCTCCTACGAGCAGTACTTC,CASSLAPASSYEQYF
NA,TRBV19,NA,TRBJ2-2,TGTGCCAGTAGTCGCGGCGGGGGCCCGGTCGGGGAGCTGTTTTTT,CASSRGGGPVGELFF
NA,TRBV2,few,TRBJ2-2,TGTGCCAGCAGTCCCGAATTTACTAGCACGAACACCGGGGAGCTGTTTTTT,CASSPEFTSTNTGELFF
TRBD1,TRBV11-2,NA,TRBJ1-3,TGTGCCAGCAGACCAGGGGACAGGAACACTCTGGAGAACACCATATATTTT,CASRPGDRNTLENTIYF
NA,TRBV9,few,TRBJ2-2,TGTGCCAGCAGCGTACAACAGGTTCGGACCGGGGAGCTGTTTTTT,CASSVQQVRTGELFF
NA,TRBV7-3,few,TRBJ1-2,TGTGCCAGCAGCCCAACTTATCCGGCCCGTGTCACCTTC,CASSPTYPARVTF
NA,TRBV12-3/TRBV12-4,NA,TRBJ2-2,TGTGCCAGCAGTTTGGGACTGCAAAACACCGGGGAGCTGTTTTTT,CASSLGLQNTGELFF
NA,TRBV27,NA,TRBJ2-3,TGTGCCAGCAGTGCGCCGGGACCACCGTGGGATACGCAGTATTTT,CASSAPGPPWDTQYF
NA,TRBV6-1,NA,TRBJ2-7,TGTGCCAGCAGCGTCGAACAGGGCTACGAGCAGTACTTC,CASSVEQGYEQYF
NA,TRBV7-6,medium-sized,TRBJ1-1,TGTGCCAGCAGCCTCCTGGCAGGGATGAACACTGAAGCTTTCTTT,CASSLLAGMNTEAFF
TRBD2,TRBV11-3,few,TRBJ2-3,TGTGCCAGCAGCTTAGGGGGCGGGGGAACCACAGATACGCAGTATTTT,CASSLGGGGTTDTQYF
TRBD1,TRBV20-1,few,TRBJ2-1,TGCAGTGCTAGAGATTCCGAGGGACAGACCGAGCAGTTCTTC,CSARDSEGQTEQFF
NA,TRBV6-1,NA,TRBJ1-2,TGTGCCAGCAGTGAAATTGGGTTTCCCTTGGGCGGCTACACCTTC,CASSEIGFPLGGYTF
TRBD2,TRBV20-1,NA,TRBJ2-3,TGCAGTGCTTCCCTGACTAGCGGGGGGCAAACAGATACGCAGTATTTT,CSASLTSGGQTDTQYF
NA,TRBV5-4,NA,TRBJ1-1,TGTGCCAGCAGCGTTCAGGGGAACACTGAAGCTTTCTTT,CASSVQGNTEAFF
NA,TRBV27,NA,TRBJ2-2,TGTGCCAGCAGTTCCTCCGGGACACTCACCGGGGAGCTGTTTTTT,CASSSSGTLTGELFF
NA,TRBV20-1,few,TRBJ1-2,TGCAGTGCTAGAGATCCGAAAGATCCTAACTATGGCTACACCTTC,CSARDPKDPNYGYTF
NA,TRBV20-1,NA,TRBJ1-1,TGCAGTGCTAGAGGGCCGGGGTCCAACACTGAAGCTTTCTTT,CSARGPGSNTEAFF
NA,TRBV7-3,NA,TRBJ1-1,TGTGCCAGCAGCCCTATGCAGAACACTGAAGCTTTCTTT,CASSPMQNTEAFF
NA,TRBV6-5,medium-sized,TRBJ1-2,TGTGCCAGCAGCTACGGGCAAGACGGGGCCTATGGCTACACCTTC,CASSYGQDGAYGYTF
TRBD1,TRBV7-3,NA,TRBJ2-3,TGTGCCAGCAGCCAAGAAGGGACAGGGCGCGGGTTGGGCACAGATACGCAGTATTTT,CASSQEGTGRGLGTDTQYF
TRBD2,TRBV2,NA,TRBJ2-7,TGTGCCAGCAGCGTAGCGGGGGGAAAGGGAGATGAGCAGTACTTC,CASSVAGGKGDEQYF
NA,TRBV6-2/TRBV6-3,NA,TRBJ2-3,TGTGCCAGCAGTTACTCAGGGGCCCCAGATACGCAGTATTTT,CASSYSGAPDTQYF
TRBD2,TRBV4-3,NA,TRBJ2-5,TGCGCCAGCAGCCTGACTAGCGGGAGTGAGACCCAGTACTTC,CASSLTSGSETQYF
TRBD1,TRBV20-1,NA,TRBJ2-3,TGCAGTGCCCAGACAGGGGATACGCAGTATTTT,CSAQTGDTQYF
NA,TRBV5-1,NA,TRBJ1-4,TGCGCCAGCAGCGTGGGGCCTCGACGGCGGATTAATGAAAAACTGTTTTTT,CASSVGPRRRINEKLFF
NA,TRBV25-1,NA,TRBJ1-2,TGTGCCAGCAGTGAAACAGGGAGCTTTGGTGGCTACACCTTC,CASSETGSFGGYTF
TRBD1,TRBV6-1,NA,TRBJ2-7,TGTGCCAGCAGGGCCAGGGGGCCGGGAGAGCAGTACTTC,CASRARGPGEQYF
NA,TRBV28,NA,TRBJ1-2,TGTGCCAGCACCATGGACAGAGAGCAGTATGGCTACACCTTC,CASTMDREQYGYTF